Sequencing of this T cell receptor (beta chain) was carried out in a study of CXCR3-negative and CXCR3-positive naive CD8 T cells. The study's findings and limits: CXCR3-expressing naive cells carried TRB CDR3s more hydrophobic than those of CXCR3-negative naive cells. Fresh PBMCs were used in most assays, and CXCR3 expression partially decreased after cryopreservation.

CDR1 is SGHTA, CDR2 FQGNSA, per germline. CDR3 length: 18 amino acids. About this clonotype itself: Its matching antigen is unknown.

It was by 5' RACE with UMI labels that the TRB cDNA libraries were prepared. One entry per CDR3 protein, without DNA, is what TCRdb gives after re-calling the 5' RACE reads. This listing includes some 130,000 distinct CDR3 sequences. The TCR comes from a human donor in good health. Some clones in this sample may be carry-over from other donors' samples. The gene calls are TRBV7-2 and TRBJ1-6; TCRdb selects TRBD1, and the lack of DNA leaves this call unchecked. Sequenced: naive CXCR3+ CD8+ T cells from blood. The subset was: CD45RO-CCR7+CD27+CD95- naive CD8+ T cells expressing CXCR3 (TNR3+). The chain's CDR3 is CASSPRDLDRGNHSPLHF. Looking up the rest from reference TRBV7-2 and TRBJ1-6 gives the full variable domain: GAGVSQSPSNKVTEKGKDVELRCDPISGHTALYWYRQSLGQGLEFLIYFQGNSAPDKSGLPSDRFSAERTGGSVSTLTIQRTQQEDSAVYLCASSPRDLDRGNHSPLHFGNGTRLTVT.